This TCR beta chain was obtained from a study of graft-versus-host responses after intestinal transplantation. Across the whole study: Each transplant was multivisceral, liver-intestinal, or isolated intestinal.

Libraries were prepared by immunoSEQ multiplex PCR; TCRdb keeps only in-frame clonotypes and omits some of them. The repertoire consists of about 92,000 clones, with 90% to 95% occurring once and the leading ten covering approximately 5.6%. Notes on this clone: Antigen unknown.

The clonotype originates from a human donor who received an intestinal transplant. The material sequenced was unstimulated CD8+ T cells sorted from spleen or lymph node cells, taken before intestinal transplant.

The CDR3 DNA reads TGTGCCAGCAGCCAAAACAGGGCTAGCACAGATACGCAGTATTTT. The encoded protein is CASSQNRASTDTQYF. V and J are TRBV14 and TRBJ2-3, with D perhaps matching TRBD1 (6 bases). CDR1 and CDR2 from the germline V gene are SGHDN and FVKESK. This CDR3 spans 15 amino acids. The V and J ends lost 2 bases and 0 bases respectively, with 9 bases between them.